A single sample gave rise to the 3 T cell receptor beta chains below, sequenced in a study of T cells in Graves' hyperthyroidism and ophthalmopathy. What was amplified from RNA transcripts were TCR beta CDR3 regions. The HTBI primer set drove a first-round RT-PCR of the TCR CDR3. MiXCR, run by TCRdb on the multiplex PCR reads, gives a single entry per CDR3 protein. The sample records 530,000 or so distinct CDR3 sequences, more than 15% being singletons. Material for sequencing was blood. These receptors all come from a woman aged 18-29 years with Graves' ophthalmopathy.

Turning to this clonotype: Just one base apart from a much larger clone, this may be a read error. This chain joins TRBV12-3 or TRBV12-4 and TRBJ2-2, with TRBD1 identical over 9 bases. The CDR3 runs to 16 residues. CDR3: CATSGGGQGNTGELLF. CDR3 nucleotides: TGTGCCACCTCAGGGGGGGGACAGGGAAACACCGGGGAGCTGCTTTTT.

This clonotype was seen repeatedly, ten times or more. V and J are TRBV15 and TRBJ2-3; TRBD1 is a possible D gene (5 bases). The germline V and J ends were trimmed by 0 bases and 3 bases, with 7 bases remaining between them. Germline CDR1 reads LNHNV; CDR2 reads YYDKDF (reference sequence). This CDR3 contains 14 residues. The CDR3 bases are TGTGCCACCAGCAGAGATAGGGGAACAGATACGCAGTATTTT. This encodes CATSRDRGTDTQYF. The whole variable domain, filled in from reference TRBV15 and TRBJ2-3, reads DAMVIQNPRYQVTQFGKPVTLSCSQTLNHNVMYWYQQKSSQAPKLLFHYYDKDFNNEADTPDNFQSRRPNTSFCFLDIRSPGLGDTAMYLCATSRDRGTDTQYFGPGTRLTVL.

This clonotype was recorded at least ten times. The chain recombines TRBV20-1 with TRBJ1-2; no definite D call. The CDR3 is 13 residues long. The V and J ends lost 6 bases and 3 bases respectively, with 14 bases between them. Germline CDR1 is DFQATT and CDR2 is SNEGSKA (reference sequence). CDR3 in DNA: TGCAGTGCCACAAGGTGGCAGGACTATGGCTACACCTTC. This sequence encodes CSATRWQDYGYTF.